The present T cell receptor (beta chain) was sequenced within a study of identical twins. With no exceptions, donors were healthy Caucasians. From germline, CDR1 is GTSNPN and CDR2 SVGIG (reference sequence). CDR3 length: 15 amino acids. The junction had 8 bases not matched to a gene; V was cut back by 0 bases and J by 5 bases. This clonotype was seen a few times. Carrying unique molecular identifiers, the cDNA also gained a universal primer site through template switching. MiXCR, run by TCRdb on the 5' RACE reads, gives a single entry per CDR3 protein. The sample consists of about 730,000 distinct CDR3 sequences, over 20% of them appearing once. The same specimen was also included in a second study, on T cells expressing NK-cell markers. That source adds: For several experiments, T cell sorting was restricted to the alpha-beta TCR population by means of an anti-gamma-delta TCR antibody.

Sequenced sample: PBMCs. This TCR came from a woman younger than 35 in good health. The chain has TRBV30 and TRBJ2-5; 8 bases agree with TRBD2. This CDR3 is CAWSVQSGTRETQYF. CDR3 nucleotides: TGTGCCTGGAGTGTACAAAGCGGGACTAGGGAGACCCAGTACTTC.